This entry is about one T cell receptor (beta chain). This sample stems from a study of control samples from healthy donors and cancer patients. Method: immunoSEQ multiplex PCR; TCRdb's copy keeps in-frame clones and lacks some. The table records under 200,000 clones, 91% of them present only once. Germline V CDR1 and CDR2: MNHEY, SVGAGI. Trimming removed 5 bases from V and 2 bases from J, with 16 bases in between. The CDR3 covers 15 residues. Sequenced material: blood. The sequence was obtained from a woman between 25 and 40 years old in good health. This chain links TRBV6-5 with TRBJ2-7, with TRBD1 as a possible D gene (6 bases). CDR3 in DNA: TGTGCCAGCAGTATCAAACCTCAGGGGACCTACGAGCAGTACTTC. Translation: CASSIKPQGTYEQYF.